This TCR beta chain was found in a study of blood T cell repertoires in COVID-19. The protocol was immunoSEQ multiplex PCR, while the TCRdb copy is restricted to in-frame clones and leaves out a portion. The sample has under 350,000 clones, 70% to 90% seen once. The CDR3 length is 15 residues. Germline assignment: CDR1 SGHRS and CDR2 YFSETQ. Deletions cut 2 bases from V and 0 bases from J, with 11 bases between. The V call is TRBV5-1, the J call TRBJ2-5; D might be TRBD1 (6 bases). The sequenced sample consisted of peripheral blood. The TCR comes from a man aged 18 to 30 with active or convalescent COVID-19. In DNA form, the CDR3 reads TGCGCCAGCAGCTTTGGGACACCGTACCAAGAGACCCAGTACTTC. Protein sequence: CASSFGTPYQETQYF.